This TCR beta chain was captured in a study of cytomegalovirus exposure and HLA in healthy donors. Study-wide findings and caveats: Researchers reported that a few CMV-associated chains were confirmed in vitro as CMV antigen-specific.

About this clone itself: Its antigen is still unknown.

Germline loops: CDR1 LGHNA, CDR2 YSLEER. CDR3 length: 16 residues. V shed 1 base and J shed 2 bases, with 11 bases lying between them. The study ran its PCR with 60 Vbeta and 13 Jbeta primers. TCRdb's table, derived via immunoSEQ multiplex PCR, lists solely in-frame clones and lacks some. The table shows more than 95,000 clones, with around three quarters occurring only once. The source is a woman in her fifties or sixties in good health and CMV-seropositive. Sequencing used PBMCs. The J gene is TRBJ1-4, the V gene TRBV4-3; the D gene is possibly TRBD1 (5 bases). CDR3 sequence: CASSQAFGGTNEKLFF. CDR3 in DNA: TGCGCCAGCAGCCAAGCTTTTGGGGGGACTAATGAAAAACTGTTTTTT.